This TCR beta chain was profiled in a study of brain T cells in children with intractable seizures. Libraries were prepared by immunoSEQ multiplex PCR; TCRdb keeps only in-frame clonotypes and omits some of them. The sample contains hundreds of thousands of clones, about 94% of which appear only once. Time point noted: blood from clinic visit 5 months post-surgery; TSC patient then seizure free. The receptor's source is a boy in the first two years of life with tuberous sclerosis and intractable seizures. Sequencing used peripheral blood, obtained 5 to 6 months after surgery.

The CDR3 DNA is TGTGCCAGTAACCGCGGGGGCCACAACAATGAGCAGTTCTTC. Encoded protein: CASNRGGHNNEQFF. This chain links TRBV19 with TRBJ2-1, with a possible D match to TRBD2 (7 bases). Germline CDR1 LNHDA, CDR2 SQIVND (reference sequence). The CDR3 runs to 14 residues. V lost 7 bases and J lost 5, with 15 bases in between.